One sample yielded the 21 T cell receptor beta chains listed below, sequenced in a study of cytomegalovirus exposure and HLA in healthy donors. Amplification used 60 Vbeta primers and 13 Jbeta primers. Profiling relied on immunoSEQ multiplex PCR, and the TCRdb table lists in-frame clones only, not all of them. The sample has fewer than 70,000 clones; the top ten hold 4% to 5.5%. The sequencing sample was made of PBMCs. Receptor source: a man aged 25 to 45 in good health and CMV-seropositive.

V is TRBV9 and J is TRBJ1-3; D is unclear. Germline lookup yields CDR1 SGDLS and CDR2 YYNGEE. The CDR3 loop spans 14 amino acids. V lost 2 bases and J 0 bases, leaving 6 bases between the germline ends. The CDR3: CASSVAGSGNTIYF. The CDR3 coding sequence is TGTGCCAGCAGCGTGGCAGGCTCTGGAAACACCATATATTTT.

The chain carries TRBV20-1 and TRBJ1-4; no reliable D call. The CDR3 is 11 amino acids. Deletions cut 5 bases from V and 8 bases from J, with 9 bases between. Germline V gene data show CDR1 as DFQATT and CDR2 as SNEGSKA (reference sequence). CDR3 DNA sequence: TGCAGTGCTCCCCTATACGAAAAACTGTTTTTT. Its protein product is CSAPLYEKLFF.

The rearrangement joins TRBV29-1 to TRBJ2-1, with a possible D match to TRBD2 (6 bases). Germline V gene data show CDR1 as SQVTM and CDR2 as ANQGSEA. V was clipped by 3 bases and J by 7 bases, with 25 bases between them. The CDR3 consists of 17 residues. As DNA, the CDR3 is TGCAGCGTTGATGGACTACTGCGGGATGGTACGGGTAATGAGCAGTTCTTC. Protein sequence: CSVDGLLRDGTGNEQFF.

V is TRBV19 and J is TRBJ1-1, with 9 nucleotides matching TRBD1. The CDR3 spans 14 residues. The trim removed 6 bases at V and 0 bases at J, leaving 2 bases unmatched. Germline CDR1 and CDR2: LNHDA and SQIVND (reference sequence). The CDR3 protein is CASRTGGLNTEAFF. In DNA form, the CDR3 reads TGTGCCAGTAGAACAGGGGGCCTGAACACTGAAGCTTTCTTT.

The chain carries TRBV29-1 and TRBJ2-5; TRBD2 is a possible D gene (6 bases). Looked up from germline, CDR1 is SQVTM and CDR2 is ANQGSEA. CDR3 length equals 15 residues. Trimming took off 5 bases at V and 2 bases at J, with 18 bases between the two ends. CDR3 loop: CSVHKPAGLQETQYF. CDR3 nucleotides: TGCAGCGTTCACAAACCAGCGGGTCTTCAAGAGACCCAGTACTTC.

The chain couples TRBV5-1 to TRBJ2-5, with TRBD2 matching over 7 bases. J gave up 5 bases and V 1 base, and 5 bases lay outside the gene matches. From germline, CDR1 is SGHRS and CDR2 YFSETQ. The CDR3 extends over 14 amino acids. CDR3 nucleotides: TGCGCCAGCAGCTTGTCTAGCGGAGGGGAGACCCAGTACTTC. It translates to CASSLSSGGETQYF.

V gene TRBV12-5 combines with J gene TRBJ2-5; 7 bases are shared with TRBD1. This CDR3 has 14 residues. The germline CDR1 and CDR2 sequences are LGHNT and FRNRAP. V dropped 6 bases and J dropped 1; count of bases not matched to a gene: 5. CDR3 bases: TGTGCTAGTGGCTTATGGGACAGCCAAGAGACCCAGTACTTC. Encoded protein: CASGLWDSQETQYF.

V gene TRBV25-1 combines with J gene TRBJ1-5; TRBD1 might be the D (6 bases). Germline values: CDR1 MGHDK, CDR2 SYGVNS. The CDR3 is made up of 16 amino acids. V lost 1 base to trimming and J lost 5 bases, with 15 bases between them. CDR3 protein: CASSEWLDSPDQPQHF. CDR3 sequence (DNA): TGTGCCAGCAGTGAATGGTTGGACAGCCCAGATCAGCCCCAGCATTTT.

CDR3 nucleotides: TGCGCCAGCAGCAGCGGGACAGGGGCGCGTGGGTACGAGCAGTACTTC. Its protein product is CASSSGTGARGYEQYF. The chain employs TRBV5-1 and TRBJ2-7; 10 bases align to TRBD1. The junction had 11 bases not matched to a gene; V was cut back by 4 bases and J by 4 bases. Per germline, CDR1 SGHRS and CDR2 YFSETQ. CDR3 length: 16 amino acids.

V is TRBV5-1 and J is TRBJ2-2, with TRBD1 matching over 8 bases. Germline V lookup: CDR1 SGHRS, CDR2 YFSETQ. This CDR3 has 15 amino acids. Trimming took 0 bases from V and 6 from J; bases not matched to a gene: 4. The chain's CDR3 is CASSLVQGAPGELFF. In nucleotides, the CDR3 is TGCGCCAGCAGCTTGGTTCAGGGGGCACCCGGGGAGCTGTTTTTT. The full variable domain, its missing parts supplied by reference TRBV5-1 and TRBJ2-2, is KAGVTQTPRYLIKTRGQQVTLSCSPISGHRSVSWYQQTPGQGLQFLFEYFSETQRNKGNFPGRFSGRQFSNSRSEMNVSTLELGDSALYLCASSLVQGAPGELFFGEGSRLTVL.

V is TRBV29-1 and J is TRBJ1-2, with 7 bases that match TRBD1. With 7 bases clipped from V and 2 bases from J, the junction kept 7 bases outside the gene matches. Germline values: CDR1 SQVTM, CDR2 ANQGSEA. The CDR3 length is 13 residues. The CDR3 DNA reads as TGCAGCGCAGGGGAACAGGGGAACTATGGCTACACCTTC. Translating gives CSAGEQGNYGYTF.

The CDR3 loop is CASSIGGWTSGRDPDTQYF. The CDR3 DNA sequence: TGTGCCAGTAGTATAGGGGGATGGACTAGCGGGAGGGATCCAGATACGCAGTATTTT. This rearrangement joins TRBV19 to TRBJ2-3; TRBD2 agrees at 15 bases. This CDR3 comprises 19 residues. Germline CDR1 reads LNHDA; CDR2 reads SQIVND (reference sequence). The V and J ends lost 1 base and 4 bases, in that order; junction bases with no gene match: 9.

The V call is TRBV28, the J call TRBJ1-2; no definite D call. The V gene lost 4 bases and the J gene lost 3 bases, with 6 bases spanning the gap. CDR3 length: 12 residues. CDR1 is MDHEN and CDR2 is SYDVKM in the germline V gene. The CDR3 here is CASSSSHYGYTF. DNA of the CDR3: TGTGCCAGCAGTTCCTCCCACTATGGCTACACCTTC.

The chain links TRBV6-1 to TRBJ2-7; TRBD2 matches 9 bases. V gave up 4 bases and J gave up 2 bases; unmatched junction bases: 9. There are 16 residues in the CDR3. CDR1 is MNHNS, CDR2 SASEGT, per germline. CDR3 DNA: TGTGCCAGCAGTGCCCTAGCGGGGAAACTAACCTACGAGCAGTACTTC. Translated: CASSALAGKLTYEQYF.

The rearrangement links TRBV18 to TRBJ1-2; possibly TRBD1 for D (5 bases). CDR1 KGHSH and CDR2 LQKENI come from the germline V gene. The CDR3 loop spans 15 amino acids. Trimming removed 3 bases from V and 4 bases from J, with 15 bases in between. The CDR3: CASSPDRGAGYGYTF. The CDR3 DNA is TGTGCCAGCTCACCTGATAGGGGCGCCGGCTATGGCTACACCTTC.

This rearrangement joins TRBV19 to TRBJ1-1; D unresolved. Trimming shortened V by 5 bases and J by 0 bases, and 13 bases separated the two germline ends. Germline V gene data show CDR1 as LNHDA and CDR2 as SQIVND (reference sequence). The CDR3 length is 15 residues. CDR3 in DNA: TGTGCCAGTAGTGGGCCAGTAGTTCTGAACACTGAAGCTTTCTTT. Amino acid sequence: CASSGPVVLNTEAFF.

Written as DNA, the CDR3 is TGCGCCAGCAGCCACGAAACCGGGACACACAATCAGCCCCAGCATTTT. This gives the protein CASSHETGTHNQPQHF. The chain has TRBV4-1 and TRBJ1-5; possibly TRBD1 for D (6 bases). This CDR3 spans 16 amino acids. CDR1 is MGHRA and CDR2 is YSYEKL in the germline V gene. Trimming took 3 bases from V and 3 from J, leaving 15 bases between them.

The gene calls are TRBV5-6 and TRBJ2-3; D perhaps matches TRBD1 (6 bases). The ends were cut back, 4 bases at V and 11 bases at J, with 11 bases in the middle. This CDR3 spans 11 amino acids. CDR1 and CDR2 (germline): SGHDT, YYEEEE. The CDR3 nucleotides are TGTGCCAGCAGCCGAGGGGGAGTGCAGTATTTT. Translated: CASSRGGVQYF.

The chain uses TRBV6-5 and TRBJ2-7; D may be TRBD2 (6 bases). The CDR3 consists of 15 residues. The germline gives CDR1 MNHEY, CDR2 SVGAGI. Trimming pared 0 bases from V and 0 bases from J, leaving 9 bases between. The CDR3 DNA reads TGTGCCAGCAGTTACTCTTGGACTAACTCCTACGAGCAGTACTTC. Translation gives CASSYSWTNSYEQYF.

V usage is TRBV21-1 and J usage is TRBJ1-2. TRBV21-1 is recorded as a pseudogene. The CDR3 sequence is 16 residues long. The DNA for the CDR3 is TGTGCCAGCAGCAAATGCGGGACGAGGGTTGGCTATGGCTACACCTTC. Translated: CASSKCGTRVGYGYTF.

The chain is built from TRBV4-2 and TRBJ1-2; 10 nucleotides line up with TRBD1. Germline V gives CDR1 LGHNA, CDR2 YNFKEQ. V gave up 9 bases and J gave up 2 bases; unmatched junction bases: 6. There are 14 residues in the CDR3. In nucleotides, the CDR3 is TGTGCCAGTACGACAGGGGGCGAGAACTATGGCTACACCTTC. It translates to CASTTGGENYGYTF.